The 21 T cell receptor beta chains reported below all come from one sample, sequenced in a study of T cell responses to AZD1222 COVID-19 vaccine (dated by TCRdb to about 2021). Libraries were prepared through the immunoSEQ multiplex PCR assay. TCRdb re-hosts the immuneACCESS table, in-frame sequences only. Its copies lack some clones; in the studies checked, an unresolved V gene accounts for under half of them, and the cause for the rest is not known. Here the sample has approximately 88,000 clones; around 73% occur a single time. Jointly, the top ten make up approximately 21% of the sample. In light of the paper, this sample's time point label describes: baseline before first vaccination. This material consisted of peripheral blood, taken on day 0 of AZD1222 vaccination. The receptors were sampled from an adult in good health.

This rearrangement joins TRBV6-4 to TRBJ2-3, with unresolved D. V lost 2 bases to trimming and J lost 0 bases, with 9 bases between them. CDR3 size: 15 residues. Germline lookup yields CDR1 MRHNA and CDR2 SNTAGT. CDR3 sequence (DNA): TGTGCCAGCAGTGACACACCTTTTAGCACAGATACGCAGTATTTT. This gives the protein CASSDTPFSTDTQYF.

The sample holds a few counts of this clone. The chain recombines TRBV10-2 with TRBJ1-2; maybe TRBD1 (5 bases). From germline, CDR1 is WSHSY and CDR2 SAAADI. The CDR3 length is 13 residues. V was clipped by 6 bases and J by 5 bases, with 13 bases between them. The CDR3 here is CASRIQDGYGYTF. The CDR3 bases are TGCGCCAGCAGAATACAGGACGGGTATGGCTACACCTTC.

The genes are TRBV6-5 and TRBJ1-2; no firm D call. The CDR3 has 15 residues. Germline V gene sequence: CDR1 MNHEY, CDR2 SVGAGI. Trimming cost V 4 bases and J 14 bases, with 26 bases left between them. This chain's CDR3 is CASSSSLADLHTGTF. For the CDR3, the DNA is TGTGCCAGCAGTTCCTCCCTCGCAGACCTCCACACGGGTACCTTC.

The chain has TRBV3-1 (or the pseudogene TRBV3-2) and TRBJ2-5; 8 nucleotides align to TRBD2. Trimming took 1 base from V and 3 from J; bases not matched to a gene: 7. The CDR3 has 16 amino acids. Germline V CDR1 and CDR2: LGHDT, YNNKEL (reference sequence). The CDR3 sequence is CASSQGGLAGKETQYF. The CDR3 bases are TGTGCCAGCAGCCAAGGGGGTCTAGCGGGTAAAGAGACCCAGTACTTC.

CDR3 sequence: CASSLAPGQGDNGYTF. CDR3 DNA: TGCGCCAGCAGCTTGGCGCCGGGACAGGGAGACAATGGCTACACCTTC. This sequence joins TRBV5-1 and TRBJ1-2; 9 nucleotides line up with TRBD1. V gave up 0 bases and J gave up 6 bases; unmatched junction bases: 9. Germline V gene lookup returns CDR1 SGHRS and CDR2 YFSETQ. The CDR3 sequence is 16 residues long.

This clone is a singleton in its sample. The chain has TRBV19 and TRBJ1-5; unclear D gene. This CDR3 contains 15 residues. Trimming pared 8 bases from V and 2 bases from J, leaving 16 bases between. Germline assignment: CDR1 LNHDA and CDR2 SQIVND (reference sequence). The CDR3 DNA reads TGTGCCAGTCGTCCGGGGTTCGCGGGCAATCAGCCCCAGCATTTT. It yields the protein CASRPGFAGNQPQHF.

The chain employs TRBV27 and TRBJ1-2, with 7 bases lining up with TRBD1. The CDR3 is 15 residues long. Germline loops: CDR1 MNHEY, CDR2 SMNVEV (reference sequence). V lost 5 bases, J lost 4 bases, and 10 bases stayed unmatched. The CDR3 spells CASSLFPRDSYGYTF. CDR3 sequence (DNA): TGTGCCAGCAGTCTTTTTCCCCGGGACAGCTATGGCTACACCTTC.

This clone has a single count. This chain connects TRBV18 to TRBJ2-3; the D is unclear. V lost 0 bases to trimming and J lost 6 bases, with 7 bases between them. The CDR3 is made up of 13 amino acids. The V gene's germline CDR1 is KGHSH and CDR2 LQKENI. CDR3 in DNA: TGTGCCAGCTCACCACCGGGTGCGGATACGCAGTATTTT. Translated: CASSPPGADTQYF.

V is TRBV7-8 and J is TRBJ1-2; 7 positions agree with TRBD1. Germline V gene data show CDR1 as SGHVS and CDR2 as FQNEAQ. V shed 5 bases and J 2 bases; nucleotides not matched to a gene: 8. CDR3 length: 15 amino acids. The CDR3 region has the DNA TGTGCCAGCAGCACTACAGGGGTTAGAAACTATGGCTACACCTTC. Its translation: CASSTTGVRNYGYTF.

This clone was seen a few times. In DNA form, the CDR3 reads TGCAGCGTTGAACGGGTCGGGCGGTGGACTGAAGCTTTCTTT. Its translation is CSVERVGRWTEAFF. This chain uses TRBV29-1 with TRBJ1-1, with D uncertain. Germline V lookup: CDR1 SQVTM, CDR2 ANQGSEA. CDR3 size: 14 residues. V lost 2 bases to trimming and J lost 5 bases, with 15 bases between them.

The V and J genes are TRBV6-1 and TRBJ1-4; 8 bases fit TRBD1. Germline lookup yields CDR1 MNHNS and CDR2 SASEGT. Trimming took 4 bases from V and 4 from J; bases not matched to a gene: 14. The CDR3 is 18 amino acids. CDR3 loop: CASSAGPDRAPFNEKLFF. The DNA for the CDR3 is TGTGCCAGCAGTGCTGGACCGGACAGGGCCCCCTTTAATGAAAAACTGTTTTTT.

The gene calls are TRBV15 and TRBJ2-7; TRBD2 matches at 10 bases. V shed 0 bases and J 3 bases; nucleotides not matched to a gene: 5. The CDR3 is 16 residues long. The germline CDR1 and CDR2 sequences are LNHNV and YYDKDF (reference sequence). CDR3 in amino acids: CATSRDLAGAYYEQYF. The CDR3 DNA reads as TGTGCCACCAGCAGAGATCTAGCGGGAGCCTACTACGAGCAGTACTTC.

The chain carries TRBV7-7 and TRBJ2-7, with D perhaps TRBD1 (6 bases). There are 14 residues in the CDR3. V was trimmed by 1 base and J by 4 bases, leaving 11 bases between them. Germline lookup yields CDR1 SSHAT and CDR2 FNYEAQ (reference sequence). The CDR3 DNA reads as TGTGCCAGCAGCTTAGATGAGGACAGTTACGAGCAGTACTTC. Protein: CASSLDEDSYEQYF.

The chain combines TRBV5-1 with TRBJ1-2; 9 bases are a match to TRBD1. Germline V gene sequence: CDR1 SGHRS, CDR2 YFSETQ. CDR3 length: 14 residues. Trimming at V came to 5 bases and at J to 7 bases, leaving 9 bases not matched to a gene. Here the CDR3 DNA reads TGCGCCAGCAGGATGGGACAGGGAACGACTGGCTACACCTTC. Residues: CASRMGQGTTGYTF. Based on the CDR3 plus reference TRBV5-1 and TRBJ1-2, the full variable domain is KAGVTQTPRYLIKTRGQQVTLSCSPISGHRSVSWYQQTPGQGLQFLFEYFSETQRNKGNFPGRFSGRQFSNSRSEMNVSTLELGDSALYLCASRMGQGTTGYTFGSGTRLTVV.

The rearrangement uses TRBV7-9 and TRBJ1-4; D not certain. The V gene's germline CDR1 is SEHNR and CDR2 FQNEAQ (reference sequence). This CDR3 is 11 amino acids long. V was trimmed by 5 bases and J by 7 bases, leaving 5 bases between them. The CDR3 nucleotides read TGTGCCAGCAGCCGGAGTGAAAAACTGTTTTTT. This encodes CASSRSEKLFF.

The chain links TRBV21-1 to TRBJ1-5; the table assigns TRBD1, which was not confirmed against the DNA. TRBV21-1 is a pseudogene segment. The CDR3 runs 18 residues. This chain's CDR3 is CARIPGQTSLNSNQPQHF. In DNA form, the CDR3 reads TGTGCCCGCATACCGGGACAGACCTCTCTTAATAGCAATCAGCCCCAGCATTTT.

This clone was counted only a few times. This chain uses TRBV6-5 with TRBJ2-7, with unresolved D. The CDR3 contains 12 residues. Germline CDR1 and CDR2: MNHEY and SVGAGI. Trimming left V 7 bases short and J 4 bases short, with 11 bases between. The CDR3 is CASKGYPYEQYF. CDR3 in DNA: TGTGCCAGCAAAGGCTATCCTTACGAGCAGTACTTC.

This clone was seen a few times. This chain uses TRBV30 with TRBJ1-1; no clear D gene. This CDR3 has 15 residues. With 4 bases removed from V and 0 bases from J, the gap between germline ends came to 15 bases. Germline CDR1 reads GTSNPN; CDR2 reads SVGIG (reference sequence). As DNA, the CDR3 is TGTGCCTGGAAGCCCTCCCCGAGTATGAACACTGAAGCTTTCTTT. Protein: CAWKPSPSMNTEAFF.

This rearrangement joins TRBV19 to TRBJ2-7; TRBD2 aligns across 9 bases. This CDR3 has 14 amino acids. CDR1 LNHDA and CDR2 SQIVND come from the germline V gene (reference sequence). V lost 9 bases to trimming and J lost 5 bases; unmatched junction nucleotides: 11. The CDR3 is CARVAGELSNEQYF. The DNA for the CDR3 is TGTGCCAGGGTAGCGGGGGAGTTGTCGAACGAGCAGTACTTC. Full variable domain (remainder filled in from reference TRBV19 and TRBJ2-7): DGGITQSPKYLFRKEGQNVTLSCEQNLNHDAMYWYRQDPGQGLRLIYYSQIVNDFQKGDIAEGYSVSREKKESFPLTVTSAQKNPTAFYLCARVAGELSNEQYFGPGTRLTVT.

Written as DNA, the CDR3 is TGTGCCAGCAGCCTTCCCGGCGGGGAGCTGTTTTTT. It encodes CASSLPGGELFF. The chain links TRBV11-1 to TRBJ2-2; unclear D gene. Germline values: CDR1 SGHAT, CDR2 FQDESV (reference sequence). V was pared by 5 bases and J by 7 bases, with 8 bases between. The CDR3 loop spans 12 amino acids. The variable domain in full, with the rest retrieved from reference TRBV11-1 and TRBJ2-2, is EAEVAQSPRYKITEKSQAVAFWCDPISGHATLYWYRQILGQGPELLVQFQDESVVDDSQLPKDRFSAERLKGVDSTLKIQPAELGDSAMYLCASSLPGGELFFGEGSRLTVL.

The chain is built from TRBV5-6 and TRBJ2-5; a possible D gene is TRBD1 (5 bases). The CDR3 runs 15 residues. CDR1 SGHDT and CDR2 YYEEEE come from the germline V gene. V lost 0 bases, J lost 5 bases, and 14 bases lay in between. The CDR3 DNA reads as TGTGCCAGCAGCTTGGAACGCAGGGTCGGCGAGACCCAGTACTTC. Residues: CASSLERRVGETQYF.